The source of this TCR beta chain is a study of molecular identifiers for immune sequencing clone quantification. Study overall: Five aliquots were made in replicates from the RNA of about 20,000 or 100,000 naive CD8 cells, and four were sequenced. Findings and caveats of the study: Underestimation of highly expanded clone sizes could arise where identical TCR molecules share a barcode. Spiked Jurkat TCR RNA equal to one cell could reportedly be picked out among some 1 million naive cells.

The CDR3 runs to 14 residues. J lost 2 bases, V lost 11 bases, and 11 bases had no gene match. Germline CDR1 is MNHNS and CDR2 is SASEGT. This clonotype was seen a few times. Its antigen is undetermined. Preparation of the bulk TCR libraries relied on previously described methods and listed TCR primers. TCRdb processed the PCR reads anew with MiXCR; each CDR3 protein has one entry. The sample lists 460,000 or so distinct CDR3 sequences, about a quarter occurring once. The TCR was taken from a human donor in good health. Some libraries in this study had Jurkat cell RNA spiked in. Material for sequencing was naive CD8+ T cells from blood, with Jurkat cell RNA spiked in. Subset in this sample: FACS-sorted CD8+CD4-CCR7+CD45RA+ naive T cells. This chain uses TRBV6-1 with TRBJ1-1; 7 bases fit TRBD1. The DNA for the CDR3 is TGTGCCGGCCGAGGAGGGGGCAGTAACACTGAAGCTTTCTTT. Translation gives CAGRGGGSNTEAFF.